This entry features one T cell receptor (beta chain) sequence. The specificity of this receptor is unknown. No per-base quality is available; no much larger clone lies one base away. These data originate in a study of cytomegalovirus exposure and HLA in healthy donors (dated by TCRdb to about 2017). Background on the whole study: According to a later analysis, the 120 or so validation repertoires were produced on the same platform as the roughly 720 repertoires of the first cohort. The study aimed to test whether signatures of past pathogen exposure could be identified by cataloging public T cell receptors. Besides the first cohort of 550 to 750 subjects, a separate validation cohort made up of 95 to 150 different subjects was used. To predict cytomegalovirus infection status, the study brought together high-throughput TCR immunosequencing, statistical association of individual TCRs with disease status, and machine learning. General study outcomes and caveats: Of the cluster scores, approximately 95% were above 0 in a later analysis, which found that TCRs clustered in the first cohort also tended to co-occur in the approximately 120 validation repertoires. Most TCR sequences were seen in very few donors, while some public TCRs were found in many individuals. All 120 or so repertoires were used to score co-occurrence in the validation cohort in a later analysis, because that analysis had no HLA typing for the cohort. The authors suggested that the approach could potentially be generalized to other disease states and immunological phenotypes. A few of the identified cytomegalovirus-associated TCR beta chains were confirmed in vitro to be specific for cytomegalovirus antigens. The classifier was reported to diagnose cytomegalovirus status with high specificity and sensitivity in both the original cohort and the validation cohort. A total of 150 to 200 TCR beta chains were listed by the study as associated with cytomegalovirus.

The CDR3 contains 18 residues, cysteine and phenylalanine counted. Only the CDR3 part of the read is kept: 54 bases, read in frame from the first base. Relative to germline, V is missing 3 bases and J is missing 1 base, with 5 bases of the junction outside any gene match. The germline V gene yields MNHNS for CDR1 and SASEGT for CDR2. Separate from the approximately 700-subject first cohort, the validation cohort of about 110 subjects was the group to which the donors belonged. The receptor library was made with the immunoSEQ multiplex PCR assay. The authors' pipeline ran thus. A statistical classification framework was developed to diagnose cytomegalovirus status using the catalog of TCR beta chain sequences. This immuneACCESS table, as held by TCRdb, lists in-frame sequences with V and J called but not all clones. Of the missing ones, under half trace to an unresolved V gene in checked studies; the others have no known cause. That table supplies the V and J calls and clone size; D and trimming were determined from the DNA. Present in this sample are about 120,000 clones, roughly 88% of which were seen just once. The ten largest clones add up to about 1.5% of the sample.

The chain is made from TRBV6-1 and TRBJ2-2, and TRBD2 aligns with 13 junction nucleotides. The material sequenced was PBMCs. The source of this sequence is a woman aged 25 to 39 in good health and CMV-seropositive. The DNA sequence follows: TGTGCCAGCAGTGACAGACTAGCGGGAGGCGTGAACACCGGGGAGCTGTTTTTT. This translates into CASSDRLAGGVNTGELFF.